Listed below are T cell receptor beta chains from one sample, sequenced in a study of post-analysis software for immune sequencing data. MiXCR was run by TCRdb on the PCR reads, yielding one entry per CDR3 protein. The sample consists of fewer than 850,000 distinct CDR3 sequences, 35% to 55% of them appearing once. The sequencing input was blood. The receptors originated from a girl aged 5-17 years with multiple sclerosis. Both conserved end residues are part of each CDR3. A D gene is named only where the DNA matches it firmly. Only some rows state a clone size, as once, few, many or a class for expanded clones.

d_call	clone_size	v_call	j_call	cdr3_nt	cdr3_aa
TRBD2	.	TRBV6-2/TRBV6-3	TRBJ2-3	TGTGCCAGCAGTTGGACGTCGACTAGCGGAGCGCACAGTCCTGACTCGACAGATACGCAGTATTTT	CASSWTSTSGAHSPDSTDTQYF
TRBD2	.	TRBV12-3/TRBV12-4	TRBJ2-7	TGTGCCAGCAGTTTTCTCCCTATTGGACTAGCGGGGCACAACATATCCTACGAGCAGTACTTC	CASSFLPIGLAGHNISYEQYF
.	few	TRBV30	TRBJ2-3	TGTGCCTGGAGTGTTTACTCCTCTGTTCGAGCGGCGACAGATACGCAGTATTTT	CAWSVYSSVRAATDTQYF
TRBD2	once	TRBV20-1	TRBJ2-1	TGCAGTGCTGGGACTAGCGGGTGGGACAATGAGCAGTTCTTC	CSAGTSGWDNEQFF
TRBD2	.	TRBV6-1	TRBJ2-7	TGTGCCAGCAGCAGAACTAGCGGGAGCCAATCCTACGAGCAGTACTTC	CASSRTSGSQSYEQYF
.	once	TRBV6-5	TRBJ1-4	TGTGCCAGCAGTTACTCGGTCATTAGGGATTCTGAAAAACTGTTTTTT	CASSYSVIRDSEKLFF
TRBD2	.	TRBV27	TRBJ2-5	TGTGCCAGCAGTCACCACGGACTAGCGGGAGGGCGACTACTACAAGAGACCCAGTACTTC	CASSHHGLAGGRLLQETQYF
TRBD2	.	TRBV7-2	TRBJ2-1	TGTGCCAGCAGCTCCCATCCCCCTCAGAGCGGGAGCTCCTACAATGAGCAGTTCTTC	CASSSHPPQSGSSYNEQFF
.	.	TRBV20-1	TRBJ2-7	TGCAGTGCTAGAGATCGGCTCAGCTCCTACGAGCAGTACTTC	CSARDRLSSYEQYF
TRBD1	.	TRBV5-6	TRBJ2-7	TGTGCCAGCAGCCTCGGGACAGGACCACTTGGGCAGTACTTC	CASSLGTGPLGQYF
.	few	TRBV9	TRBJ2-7	TGTGCCAGCAGCGCAGCGGACGCCACCACAGAGCAGTACTTC	CASSAADATTEQYF
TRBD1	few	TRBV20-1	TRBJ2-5	TGCAGTGCTAACCGACAGGGGAGCGGAGAGACCCAGTACTTC	CSANRQGSGETQYF
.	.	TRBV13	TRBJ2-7	TGTGCCAGCAGCCAGATGGAGACGGCAGTTGGTTCCGAGCAGTACTTC	CASSQMETAVGSEQYF
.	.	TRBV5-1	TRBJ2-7	TGCGCCAGCAGCTTTACCATCACGTCCCACGAGCAGTACTTC	CASSFTITSHEQYF
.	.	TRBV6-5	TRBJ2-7	TGTGCCCGACATGAATACGAGCAGTACTTC	CARHEYEQYF
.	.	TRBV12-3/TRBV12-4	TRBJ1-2	TGTGCCAGCAGTTTTTCACAGAACTATGGCTACACCTTC	CASSFSQNYGYTF
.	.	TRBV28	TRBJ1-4	TGTGCCAGCAGTCTCCAGAGGGCCTCGACAAGGCCGCTGTTTTTT	CASSLQRASTRPLFF
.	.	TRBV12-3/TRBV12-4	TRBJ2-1	TGTGCCAGCAGCAAAGAGGGTAATGAGCAGTTCTTC	CASSKEGNEQFF
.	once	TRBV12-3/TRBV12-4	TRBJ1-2	TGTGCCAGCAGTTCGGGGATGGAGATCCATGGCTACACCTTC	CASSSGMEIHGYTF
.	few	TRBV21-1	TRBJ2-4	TGTGCCAGCAGTCCACAGGGGATGGTGGTAGCGGGAGTAGGGGAGCAGTACTTC	CASSPQGMVVAGVGEQYF
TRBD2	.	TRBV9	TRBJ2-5	TGTGCCAGCAGCCCTGGGGCTAGCGGGATACAAGAGACCCAGTACTTC	CASSPGASGIQETQYF
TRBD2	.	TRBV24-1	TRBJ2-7	TGTGCCACCAGTGACCAGCGGGAGATCGAGCAGTACTTC	CATSDQREIEQYF
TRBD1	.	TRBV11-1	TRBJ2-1	TGTGCCAGCAGCTCGCCGGTGGACAGGGGGGAACCCTACAATGAGCAGTTCTTC	CASSSPVDRGEPYNEQFF